These 28 T cell receptor beta chains were all obtained from the same sample, sequenced in a study of shared clonotypes between healthy human individuals. In the naive CD8 group, cells lacked CD45RO and were positively selected for CCR7, so terminally differentiated effector memory CD45RA+ cells were left out. Sequenced by immunoSEQ multiplex PCR; TCRdb stores in-frame clones only, minus some. Here the sample spans approximately 840,000 clones, roughly 96% being singletons. Input material: naive CD8+ T cells sorted from blood. Receptors were obtained from a man aged 25 to 45 in good health.

About this clone: At the DNA level, this CDR3 is encoded by other sequences in the same sample as well. The chain recombines TRBV7-9 with TRBJ2-7; 7 bases fit TRBD1. Per germline, CDR1 SEHNR and CDR2 FQNEAQ (reference sequence). This CDR3 has 14 residues. V was pared by 5 bases and J by 3 bases, with 7 bases of the junction left unmatched. Here the CDR3 DNA reads TGTGCCAGCAGCCCGAGGACAGGCTACTACGAGCAGTACTTC. As protein: CASSPRTGYYEQYF.

Details on this clone: Other DNA sequences in the same sample also yield this CDR3. The chain employs TRBV6-5 and TRBJ2-7, with no clear D. This CDR3 is built from 13 residues. CDR1 is MNHEY and CDR2 is SVGAGI in the germline V gene. Trimming cost V 0 bases and J 4 bases, with 7 bases left between them. The CDR3 bases are TGTGCCAGCAGTTACTCAATAGGGTACGAGCAGTACTTC. As protein: CASSYSIGYEQYF.

The J gene is TRBJ2-3, the V gene TRBV7-9; D unresolved. Germline V gives CDR1 SEHNR, CDR2 FQNEAQ (reference sequence). Deletions cut 7 bases from V and 0 bases from J, with 11 bases between. This CDR3 region has 14 residues. In DNA, the CDR3 is TGTGCCAGCATCGCTGGAGATAGCACAGATACGCAGTATTTT. It encodes CASIAGDSTDTQYF.

The V and J genes are TRBV5-1 and TRBJ1-2; 9 bases are shared with TRBD1. This CDR3 contains 15 residues. The V gene end was trimmed by 7 bases and the J gene end by 3 bases; junction bases not matched to a gene: 10. Germline loops: CDR1 SGHRS, CDR2 YFSETQ. The CDR3 DNA reads as TGCGCCAGCGCGGAACCGGGACAGGGCCACTATGGCTACACCTTC. Translating it yields CASAEPGQGHYGYTF. Together with reference TRBV5-1 and TRBJ1-2, the CDR3 gives the full variable domain: KAGVTQTPRYLIKTRGQQVTLSCSPISGHRSVSWYQQTPGQGLQFLFEYFSETQRNKGNFPGRFSGRQFSNSRSEMNVSTLELGDSALYLCASAEPGQGHYGYTFGSGTRLTVV.

This clone was found a few times. V usage is TRBV15 and J usage is TRBJ1-3; weak D call: TRBD1 (6 bases). Per germline, CDR1 LNHNV and CDR2 YYDKDF (reference sequence). The CDR3 is 15 residues long. Deletions cut 1 base from V and 0 bases from J, with 7 bases between. The CDR3 sequence: CATSRGTDSGNTIYF. The CDR3 coding sequence is TGTGCCACCAGCAGAGGGACAGACTCTGGAAACACCATATATTTT. Filled out from reference TRBV15 and TRBJ1-3, the complete variable domain reads DAMVIQNPRYQVTQFGKPVTLSCSQTLNHNVMYWYQQKSSQAPKLLFHYYDKDFNNEADTPDNFQSRRPNTSFCFLDIRSPGLGDTAMYLCATSRGTDSGNTIYFGEGSWLTVV.

This rearrangement joins TRBV27 to TRBJ2-7; the D gene is possibly TRBD2 (6 bases). CDR1 MNHEY and CDR2 SMNVEV come from the germline V gene (reference sequence). The CDR3 covers 15 residues. The V end was cut by 5 bases, the J end by 5 bases, with 19 bases between. This chain's CDR3 is CASSLPGGVGDEQYF. CDR3 sequence (DNA): TGTGCCAGCAGTCTGCCCGGCGGGGTTGGGGACGAGCAGTACTTC.

CDR3 nucleotide sequence: TGCGCCAGCAGCCAAGATCCGGGCGGGGGCAGCTTCTACGAGCAGTACTTC. It specifies CASSQDPGGGSFYEQYF. The rearrangement links TRBV4-1 to TRBJ2-7; D perhaps matches TRBD2 (7 bases). CDR1 MGHRA and CDR2 YSYEKL come from the germline V gene. The V end lost 0 bases, the J end lost 3 bases, and 18 bases lay between the germline ends. This CDR3 contains 17 residues.

The V and J genes are TRBV7-7 and TRBJ2-3; a weak D match, TRBD1 (5 bases). The CDR3 spans 15 residues. V was clipped by 2 bases and J by 2 bases, with 11 bases between them. CDR1 and CDR2 (germline): SSHAT, FNYEAQ (reference sequence). The CDR3 DNA follows: TGTGCCAGCAGCTTAACACAGGCGAACACAGATACGCAGTATTTT. Amino acid sequence: CASSLTQANTDTQYF.

V gene TRBV28 combines with J gene TRBJ2-1; tentative D call: TRBD1 (5 bases). Germline V gene sequence: CDR1 MDHEN, CDR2 SYDVKM. The CDR3 is 15 residues long. V was pared by 6 bases and J by 0 bases, with 12 bases between. This CDR3 reads CASRVDMSSYNEQFF. The CDR3 DNA is TGTGCCAGCAGGGTGGACATGAGCTCCTACAATGAGCAGTTCTTC.

This chain links TRBV14 with TRBJ1-1, with D perhaps matching TRBD1 (5 bases). Germline lookup yields CDR1 SGHDN and CDR2 FVKESK. This CDR3 is 13 amino acids long. The V end lost 2 bases, the J end lost 8 bases, and 12 bases lay between the germline ends. CDR3 sequence: CASSQLDTREAFF. For the CDR3, the DNA is TGTGCCAGCAGCCAACTGGACACTCGGGAAGCTTTCTTT.

The rearrangement links TRBV11-3 to TRBJ2-7, with 13 bases identical to TRBD2. Germline trimming cut 5 bases from V and 1 base from J; bases unmatched to any gene: 5. The germline gives CDR1 SGHNT, CDR2 YENEEA. The CDR3 is made up of 16 amino acids. CDR3 sequence: CASSQPGLAGSYEQYF. For the CDR3, the DNA is TGTGCCAGCAGCCAACCGGGACTAGCGGGGTCCTACGAGCAGTACTTC.

J is TRBJ1-2 and V is TRBV5-6; TRBD1 might be the D (6 bases). CDR1 and CDR2 from the germline V gene are SGHDT and YYEEEE. CDR3 length: 14 amino acids. V shed 0 bases and J shed 6 bases, with 12 bases lying between them. The CDR3 DNA sequence: TGTGCCAGCAGCTTGGGGCCAGGGGACCATGGCTACACCTTC. Its protein product is CASSLGPGDHGYTF.

The rearrangement links TRBV27 to TRBJ2-7; TRBD1 might be the D (6 bases). V lost 9 bases, J lost 0 bases, and 12 bases lay in between. Germline V gene data show CDR1 as MNHEY and CDR2 as SMNVEV (reference sequence). The CDR3 totals 13 residues. CDR3: CASGTQGSYEQYF. CDR3 DNA sequence: TGTGCCAGTGGGACACAGGGCTCCTACGAGCAGTACTTC.

This clone came up once. The CDR3 sequence: CASSAKEGLGSEKLFF. Here the CDR3 DNA reads TGTGCCAGCAGCGCAAAAGAGGGCCTAGGAAGTGAAAAACTGTTTTTT. This chain links TRBV9 with TRBJ1-4, with D unclear. Trimming took 3 bases from V and 7 from J, leaving 19 bases between them. Germline loops: CDR1 SGDLS, CDR2 YYNGEE. CDR3 length: 16 amino acids.

The chain uses TRBV29-1 and TRBJ2-3; the D is unclear. The CDR3 length is 11 residues. Trimming left V 4 bases short and J 5 bases short, with 7 bases between. CDR1 and CDR2 from the germline V gene are SQVTM and ANQGSEA. The CDR3 DNA sequence: TGCAGCGTTGTCCCGGGAGATACGCAGTATTTT. It is translated as CSVVPGDTQYF.

The chain carries TRBV9 and TRBJ2-1; TRBD2 agrees at 13 bases. Germline-derived CDR1 and CDR2 are SGDLS and YYNGEE. V trimming: 5 bases; J trimming: 3 bases; junction bases outside the gene matches: 8. The CDR3 length is 17 residues. Here the CDR3 reads CASSSTRTSGSYNEQFF. In DNA form, the CDR3 reads TGTGCCAGCAGTTCAACCAGGACTAGCGGGAGCTACAATGAGCAGTTCTTC.

Note on this clone: One junction end does not reproduce the germline sequence, and a read error may be involved. This chain links TRBV7-9 with TRBJ2-1, with 13 bases that match TRBD2. CDR1 is SEHNR and CDR2 is FQNEAQ in the germline V gene (reference sequence). This CDR3 has 17 amino acids. Here the CDR3 reads CASRRTSGSIANNEQFF. As DNA, the CDR3 is TGTGCGAGCAGGCGGACTAGCGGGAGCATCGCAAACAATGAGCAGTTCTTC.

This rearrangement joins TRBV13 to TRBJ2-1, with a possible D match to TRBD2 (6 bases). The CDR3 runs to 13 residues. V lost 2 bases and J 8 bases, leaving 10 bases between the germline ends. In germline, CDR1 is PRHDT, CDR2 FYEKMQ (reference sequence). The CDR3 DNA follows: TGTGCCAGCAGCTTATTTCGGGAGTATGAGCAGTTCTTC. Amino acids: CASSLFREYEQFF. The full variable domain, rest sourced from reference TRBV13 and TRBJ2-1, is AAGVIQSPRHLIKEKRETATLKCYPIPRHDTVYWYQQGPGQDPQFLISFYEKMQSDKGSIPDRFSAQQFSDYHSELNMSSLELGDSALYFCASSLFREYEQFFGPGTRLTVL.

This chain connects TRBV2 to TRBJ2-1, with 8 bases matching TRBD2. The length of the CDR3 is 17 residues. Germline loops: CDR1 SNHLY, CDR2 FYNNEI. Trimming cost V 9 bases and J 0 bases; bases outside gene matches: 13. This CDR3 reads CARQKAASGSSYNEQFF. As DNA, the CDR3 is TGTGCCAGACAGAAGGCCGCGAGCGGGAGCTCCTACAATGAGCAGTTCTTC. Full variable domain (remainder filled in from reference TRBV2 and TRBJ2-1): EPEVTQTPSHQVTQMGQEVILRCVPISNHLYFYWYRQILGQKVEFLVSFYNNEISEKSEIFDDQFSVERPDGSNFTLKIRSTKLEDSAMYFCARQKAASGSSYNEQFFGPGTRLTVL.

The V call is TRBV27, the J call TRBJ1-1; 8 nucleotides line up with TRBD1. Germline V gene sequence: CDR1 MNHEY, CDR2 SMNVEV (reference sequence). V shed 5 bases and J 2 bases; nucleotides not matched to a gene: 7. This CDR3 has 15 residues. This CDR3 is CASSPDRALNTEAFF. In nucleotides, the CDR3 is TGTGCCAGCAGTCCGGACAGGGCCCTAAACACTGAAGCTTTCTTT.

This chain connects TRBV4-1 to TRBJ2-2, with TRBD2 matching over 7 bases. Germline V gene data show CDR1 as MGHRA and CDR2 as YSYEKL. This CDR3 region has 16 residues. V shed 2 bases, J shed 6 bases, and the junction held 9 bases outside the gene matches. For the CDR3, the DNA is TGCGCCAGCAGCCAAACCGAGGGAGGGCACGCCGGGGAGCTGTTTTTT. This codes for CASSQTEGGHAGELFF.

This rearrangement joins TRBV27 to TRBJ2-7; no firm D call. V lost 5 bases to trimming and J lost 4 bases, with 12 bases between them. Germline V gives CDR1 MNHEY, CDR2 SMNVEV (reference sequence). The CDR3 is made up of 13 amino acids. This chain's CDR3 is CASSPAQGYEQYF. The CDR3 coding sequence is TGTGCCAGCAGTCCCGCCCAAGGATACGAGCAGTACTTC.

The chain has TRBV6-6 and TRBJ1-5; 7 bases are a match to TRBD1. The V segment lost 6 bases and the J segment 3 bases; nucleotides outside the gene matches: 11. CDR3 length: 16 residues. Germline V gene data show CDR1 as MNHNY and CDR2 as SVGAGI (reference sequence). The CDR3 region is CASSPFGQANNQPQHF. Written as DNA, the CDR3 is TGTGCCAGCAGCCCCTTCGGACAGGCTAACAATCAGCCCCAGCATTTT.

This chain uses TRBV9 with TRBJ2-7; D may correspond to TRBD1 or TRBD2 (5 bases each). Between the trimmed V and J ends, which lost 3 bases and 0 bases, there was a span of 13 bases. CDR1 and CDR2 from the germline V gene are SGDLS and YYNGEE. The CDR3 runs to 15 residues. The CDR3 loop is CASSGRDGSSYEQYF. CDR3 nucleotide sequence: TGTGCCAGCAGCGGCCGGGACGGCAGCTCCTACGAGCAGTACTTC.

The chain carries TRBV7-6 and TRBJ1-1; D unresolved. The CDR3 consists of 15 residues. V shed 5 bases and J shed 3 bases, with 16 bases lying between them. Germline V gene sequence: CDR1 SGHVS, CDR2 FNYEAQ. The CDR3 DNA reads TGTGCCAGCAGCCCGTACGGAGGTGGGGACACTGAAGCTTTCTTT. Translated, it gives CASSPYGGGDTEAFF.

The chain combines TRBV15 with TRBJ1-5; no clear D gene. This CDR3 spans 15 amino acids. Germline CDR1 and CDR2: LNHNV and YYDKDF (reference sequence). Trimming took off 2 bases at V and 6 bases at J, with 14 bases between the two ends. The chain's CDR3 is CATSRTDGLGQPQHF. The CDR3, as DNA: TGTGCCACCAGCAGAACGGACGGATTGGGTCAGCCCCAGCATTTT.

The V gene is TRBV7-9, the J gene TRBJ2-1, with 7 bases aligning to TRBD1. V was pared by 5 bases and J by 4 bases, with 14 bases of the junction left unmatched. CDR1 SEHNR and CDR2 FQNEAQ come from the germline V gene (reference sequence). The CDR3 has 17 residues. DNA for the CDR3: TGTGCCAGCAGCACCCCCCCCGGGACAGAGACTTACAATGAGCAGTTCTTC. As protein: CASSTPPGTETYNEQFF.

The chain combines TRBV6-4 with TRBJ2-1; possibly TRBD1 for D (6 bases). CDR3 length: 16 amino acids. The V gene lost 5 bases and the J gene lost 3 bases, with 17 bases spanning the gap. Germline lookup yields CDR1 MRHNA and CDR2 SNTAGT. Here the CDR3 DNA reads TGTGCCAGCAGTCCCGGACAGATATTCTTCTACAATGAGCAGTTCTTC. Its protein product is CASSPGQIFFYNEQFF.